This T cell receptor beta chain was observed in a study of cytomegalovirus exposure and HLA in healthy donors (TCRdb year 2017). Regarding the study in general: The 670 or so repertoires of the first cohort and the approximately 130 validation repertoires were produced on the same platform, according to a later analysis. The aim of the study was to test whether cataloging public T cell receptors could identify signatures of past pathogen exposure. The study combined high-throughput TCR immunosequencing, statistical association of individual TCRs with disease status, and machine learning to predict cytomegalovirus infection status. Besides the first cohort of 500 to 700 subjects, a separate validation cohort made up of 120 different subjects was used. Study-level results and caveats: The authors suggested that the approach could potentially be extended to other disease states and immunological phenotypes. While some public TCRs were present in many individuals, most TCR sequences turned up only very rarely across donors. A few of the identified cytomegalovirus-associated TCR beta chains were confirmed in vitro to be specific for cytomegalovirus antigens. The classifier was reported to diagnose cytomegalovirus status with high specificity and sensitivity in both the original and validation cohorts. A later analysis had no HLA typing for the validation cohort, so co-occurrence there was scored across all 110 or so repertoires. The study gave a list of about 170 TCR beta chains associated with cytomegalovirus. A later analysis found that TCRs clustered in the first cohort also tended to co-occur in the 120 validation repertoires, with about 94% of cluster scores above 0.

CDR1 and CDR2 are drawn from the germline V gene: SGHAT, FQNNGV. The CDR3 contains 13 residues, cysteine and phenylalanine counted. The entry retains the CDR3 DNA only, 39 bases that are in frame from base 1. After removal of 7 bases from V and 2 bases from J, the junction retains 5 bases not matched to a gene. This clone has just a few counts. No antigen is known for it. No much larger clonotype is one base removed from it; base qualities were not supplied. Libraries were made using the immunoSEQ multiplex PCR assay. On the authors' methods: A statistical classification framework was built to diagnose cytomegalovirus status from the catalog of TCR beta chain sequences. TCRdb took over this immuneACCESS table, retaining in-frame rearrangements with V and J assigned. Such tables are incomplete; in checked studies, under half of the missing clones stem from an unresolved V gene, and the remainder is unexplained. That table gives V, J and clone size, and the DNA gave D and trimming. The sample profile shows approximately 210,000 clones; about 84% of them were found once. Clones ranked in the top ten supply roughly 1.6% of the sample.

The donors were included in the validation cohort of roughly 130 subjects, a group kept apart from the roughly 730-subject first cohort. Sequenced input: PBMCs. The clonotype originates from a woman between 18 and 29 years old in good health and CMV-seronegative. The chain employs TRBV11-2 and TRBJ2-7; 7 central nucleotides agree with TRBD2. The DNA sequence reads TGTGCCAGCACCAATCTAGCGGCCTACGAGCAGTACTTC. Translated, it reads CASTNLAAYEQYF.